These T cell receptor beta chains were read from a single sample in a study of a mutant IDH1 vaccine in newly diagnosed glioma. Sequencing was performed with immunoSEQ multiplex PCR; in TCRdb, only in-frame clones are kept and a portion is missing. The sample has tens of thousands of clones, about 74% seen once; the top ten hold over 3.5%. The antigens for these receptors are not known. Here the sequenced sample was PBMCs, taken from a glioma patient whose treatment included an IDH1 peptide vaccine. The receptors stem from a man aged 45 to 65 with glioma. Each CDR3 is given without its conserved first and last residue.

v_call	j_call	cdr3_aa
TRBV6-6	TRBJ2-2	ASSRTGYTGELF
TRBV5-4	TRBJ2-2	ASSSSSGGRGGELF
TRBV5-1	TRBJ1-2	ASSLAENYGYT
TRBV5-4	TRBJ2-4	ASSGGGIAKNIQY
TRBV10-3	TRBJ2-5	AISAGDRAETQY
TRBV29-1	TRBJ1-4	SVRDSVMEKLF
TRBV11-1	TRBJ1-5	ASSAGPAGSQPQH
TRBV6-1	TRBJ1-2	ASSDGGGGTVFGYT
TRBV10-3	TRBJ1-2	AISESRGQGHGYT
TRBV28	TRBJ1-5	ASRGRSHQPQH
TRBV7-2	TRBJ2-3	ASSLASSTDTQY
TRBV15	TRBJ2-7	ATSRPTKGAYEQY
TRBV11-2	TRBJ1-2	ASSSTGSANYGYT
TRBV9	TRBJ1-3	ASSVGQGSGNTIY
TRBV5-1	TRBJ2-7	ASSLDPWGNYEQY
TRBV5-1	TRBJ2-7	ASRGGNEQY
TRBV19	TRBJ1-1	ASSIDRQTRGEAF
TRBV15	TRBJ1-1	ATRTGDRNTEAF
TRBV5-1	TRBJ1-5	ASSLWTGSNQPQH
TRBV4-1	TRBJ2-1	ASSPGTVPSYNEQF
TRBV9	TRBJ1-6	ASSARQGNNSPLH
TRBV27	TRBJ2-7	ASSILQGSYEQY
TRBV6-1	TRBJ1-5	ASSPLRDQPQH
TRBV2	TRBJ2-6	ASSESGGPTRSGANVLT
TRBV18	TRBJ2-7	ASSPRGYYEQY
TRBV2	TRBJ1-2	ASSVDTANYGYT
TRBV29-1	TRBJ2-2	SVEMGGTNTGELF
TRBV27	TRBJ1-2	ASSLDRTGGYT
TRBV7-3	TRBJ2-2	ASSAQSGLTGELF
TRBV6-5	-	ASEGRDRGREQY
TRBV25-1	TRBJ1-1	ASSDQGSRGFTEAF
TRBV6-5	TRBJ1-2	ASRPVNLGGYT
TRBV7-9	TRBJ2-7	ASSPSGDSYEQY
TRBV30	TRBJ1-5	AWSPRVGQPQH
TRBV2	TRBJ1-6	ASSGALSSQGNSPLH
TRBV2	TRBJ1-1	ASRGQGALGRTEAF
TRBV5-6	TRBJ2-5	ASRSKETQY
TRBV7-6	TRBJ2-1	ASAQGEKNEQF
TRBV29-1	TRBJ1-1	SVSTSMNTEAF
TRBV30	TRBJ1-1	AWSGGANTEAF
TRBV6-5	TRBJ2-7	ASKGLGEQY
TRBV7-9	TRBJ1-1	ASSPVIRSAEAF
TRBV6-1	TRBJ1-1	ASIRGQGAPEAF
TRBV5-4	TRBJ2-7	ASSSGTSGVYEQY
TRBV4-2	TRBJ2-5	ASSQVKDQETQY
TRBV10-3	TRBJ2-2	AISESTGAVNTGELF
TRBV9	TRBJ1-1	ASSIRGLGTEAF
TRBV5-4	TRBJ2-5	ASSSGLERDGTQY
TRBV30	TRBJ2-1	AWSVRTVVHEQF
TRBV11-2	TRBJ2-7	ASSRGAGGPIEQY
TRBV5-6	TRBJ1-4	ASSEPPGRTNEKLF
TRBV4-2	TRBJ1-5	ASSQVGIQPQH
TRBV27	TRBJ1-2	ASSEGTGYGYT
TRBV19	TRBJ2-7	ASSIQSSDEQY
TRBV30	TRBJ1-1	ASNEDTEAF
TRBV2	TRBJ1-1	ASTRDRGLF
TRBV30	TRBJ1-5	AWSTGNGNQPQH